Here is one TCR beta chain with its context. Per the authors' pipeline: Nucleated cell number was recorded as an estimate derived from reference gene primer amplification. Repertoires were generated with immunoSEQ multiplex PCR, while TCRdb's copy carries only in-frame clones and drops some. V and J calls and clone size are given by that table; D and trimming were obtained from the DNA. Of around 70,000 clones in the sample, 80% to 90% were seen once. This sample is drawn from a study of blood T cell repertoires in COVID-19. As for the study in general: The samples span acute and convalescent COVID-19 from the United States, Italy and Spain.

The TCR was taken from a man older than 75 with acute or convalescent COVID-19. The sample consisted of peripheral blood.

CDR3 sequence (DNA): TGTGCCAGCAGCGTAGGGGAAGCGGGAGCGGCCTACAATGAGCAGTTCTTC. It codes for CASSVGEAGAAYNEQFF. The chain recombines TRBV9 with TRBJ2-1; 8 nucleotides match TRBD2. Looked up from germline, CDR1 is SGDLS and CDR2 is YYNGEE. J was trimmed by 2 bases and V by 0 bases; bases with no gene match: 7. There are 17 residues in the CDR3.